This T cell receptor beta chain was sequenced for a study of T cell changes during pregnancy in multiple sclerosis. This table comes from immunoSEQ multiplex PCR, and its TCRdb copy is limited to in-frame clones, with some not included. The sample consists of approximately 27,000 clones, approximately 94% of them appearing once. Sequencing was performed on CD4+ T cells from peripheral blood mononuclear cells, taken in the first trimester of pregnancy. This clonotype was obtained from a female donor with multiple sclerosis, enrolled in a pregnancy study.

Written as DNA, the CDR3 is TGCGCCAGCAGCCAAGATCACCCAACTGATGGCAATCAGCCCCAGCATTTT. Encoded protein: CASSQDHPTDGNQPQHF. The rearrangement links TRBV4-3 to TRBJ1-5; no clear D. The CDR3 is 17 amino acids. Germline-derived CDR1 and CDR2 are LGHNA and YSLEER. The ends were cut back, 0 bases at V and 2 bases at J, with 14 bases in the middle.